The 2 T cell receptor beta chains given below trace back to one sample, sequenced in a study of shared clonotypes between healthy human individuals. The data were produced by immunoSEQ multiplex PCR, yet TCRdb's version contains in-frame clones alone and is incomplete. The sample shows more than 450,000 clones, roughly 78% of them seen only once. Sequencing used PBMCs. Receptors originate from a woman in her thirties or forties in good health. Some clones in this sample may be carry-over from other donors' samples.

The rearrangement joins TRBV7-9 to TRBJ2-2; D might be TRBD1 (6 bases). CDR1 is SEHNR, CDR2 FQNEAQ, per germline (reference sequence). The CDR3 covers 15 residues. The V end lost 7 bases, the J end lost 4 bases, and 16 bases lay between the germline ends. In DNA, the CDR3 is TGTGCCAGCACCTTGACAGGTATCAGCACCGGGGAGCTGTTTTTT. Amino acids: CASTLTGISTGELFF.

This rearrangement joins TRBV28 to TRBJ1-5, with a weak D call TRBD1 (6 bases). CDR1 is MDHEN, CDR2 SYDVKM, per germline. There are 17 residues in the CDR3. V was clipped by 5 bases and J by 6 bases, with 23 bases between them. CDR3 in DNA: TGTGCCAGCAGTCCAATGGAACTTACAGGGTGGAGTCAGCCCCAGCATTTT. Protein product: CASSPMELTGWSQPQHF.